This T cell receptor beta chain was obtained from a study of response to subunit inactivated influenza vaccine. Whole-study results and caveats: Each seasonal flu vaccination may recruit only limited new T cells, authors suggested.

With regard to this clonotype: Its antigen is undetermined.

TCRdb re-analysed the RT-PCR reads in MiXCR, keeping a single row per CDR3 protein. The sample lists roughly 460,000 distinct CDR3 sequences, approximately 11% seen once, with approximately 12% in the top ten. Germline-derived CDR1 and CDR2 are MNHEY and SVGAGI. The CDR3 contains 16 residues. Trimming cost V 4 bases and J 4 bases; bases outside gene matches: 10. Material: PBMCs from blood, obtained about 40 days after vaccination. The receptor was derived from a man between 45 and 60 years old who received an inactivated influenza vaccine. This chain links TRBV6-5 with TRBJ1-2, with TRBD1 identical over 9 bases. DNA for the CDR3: TGTGCCAGCAGTTCCATCGGACAGGGGTGGTTCTATGGCTACACCTTC. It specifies CASSSIGQGWFYGYTF.